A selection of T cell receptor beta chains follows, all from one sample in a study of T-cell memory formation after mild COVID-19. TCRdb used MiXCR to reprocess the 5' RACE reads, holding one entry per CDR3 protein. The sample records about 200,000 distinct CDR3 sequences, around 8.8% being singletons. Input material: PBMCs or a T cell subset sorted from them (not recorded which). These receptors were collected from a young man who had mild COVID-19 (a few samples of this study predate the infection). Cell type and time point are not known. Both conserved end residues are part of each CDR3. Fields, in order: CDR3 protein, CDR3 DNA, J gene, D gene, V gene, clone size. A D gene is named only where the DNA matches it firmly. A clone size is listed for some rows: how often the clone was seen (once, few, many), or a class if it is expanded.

cdr3_aa: CASSPTGYRGPTEAFF
cdr3_nt: TGTGCCAGCAGCCCGACGGGGTACAGGGGGCCAACTGAAGCTTTCTTT
j_call: TRBJ1-1
d_call: TRBD1
v_call: TRBV3-1
clone_size: few

cdr3_aa: CASSLDDPNTGELFF
cdr3_nt: TGCGCCAGCAGCTTGGATGATCCGAACACCGGGGAGCTGTTTTTT
j_call: TRBJ2-2
d_call: .
v_call: TRBV5-1
clone_size: few

cdr3_aa: CASSLTRDYQETQYF
cdr3_nt: TGTGCCAGCAGTCTCACTCGGGACTACCAAGAGACCCAGTACTTC
j_call: TRBJ2-5
d_call: .
v_call: TRBV2
clone_size: few

cdr3_aa: CSARSFGTEAFF
cdr3_nt: TGCAGTGCTAGGTCCTTCGGCACTGAAGCTTTCTTT
j_call: TRBJ1-1
d_call: .
v_call: TRBV20-1
clone_size: few

cdr3_aa: CASSWAPGVTYNEQFF
cdr3_nt: TGCGCCAGCAGCTGGGCCCCAGGGGTAACCTACAATGAGCAGTTCTTC
j_call: TRBJ2-1
d_call: .
v_call: TRBV5-1
clone_size: few

cdr3_aa: CASSLNVPGQGGKQYF
cdr3_nt: TGCGCCAGCAGCTTAAATGTTCCGGGACAGGGGGGTAAGCAGTACTTC
j_call: TRBJ2-7
d_call: TRBD1
v_call: TRBV5-1
clone_size: .

cdr3_aa: CASRVRNSYNEQFF
cdr3_nt: TGTGCCAGCAGGGTGCGGAACTCCTACAATGAGCAGTTCTTC
j_call: TRBJ2-1
d_call: .
v_call: TRBV6-5
clone_size: few

cdr3_aa: CASSLKAPPDGSPLHF
cdr3_nt: TGTGCCAGCAGCTTAAAGGCACCGCCGGACGGTTCACCCCTCCACTTT
j_call: TRBJ1-6
d_call: .
v_call: TRBV7-3
clone_size: .

cdr3_aa: CSAGDPSRGTDTQYF
cdr3_nt: TGCAGTGCTGGAGATCCGTCGAGGGGCACAGATACGCAGTATTTT
j_call: TRBJ2-3
d_call: .
v_call: TRBV20-1
clone_size: few

cdr3_aa: CASSLPDTYEQYF
cdr3_nt: TGTGCCAGCAGCTTACCAGATACCTACGAGCAGTACTTC
j_call: TRBJ2-7
d_call: .
v_call: TRBV11-2
clone_size: .

cdr3_aa: CASSPWAREYGYTF
cdr3_nt: TGTGCCAGCAGCCCCTGGGCCCGTGAGTATGGCTACACCTTC
j_call: TRBJ1-2
d_call: .
v_call: TRBV3-1
clone_size: few

cdr3_aa: CATSSGGAQYEQYF
cdr3_nt: TGTGCCACTTCTAGCGGGGGGGCCCAGTACGAGCAGTACTTC
j_call: TRBJ2-7
d_call: TRBD2
v_call: TRBV10-3
clone_size: .

cdr3_aa: CASSFQGLDSPLHF
cdr3_nt: TGTGCCAGCAGCTTTCAGGGCTTGGATTCACCCCTCCACTTT
j_call: TRBJ1-6
d_call: .
v_call: TRBV7-2
clone_size: .

cdr3_aa: CASSYDRVGEAFF
cdr3_nt: TGTGCCAGCAGCTATGACAGGGTGGGTGAAGCTTTCTTT
j_call: TRBJ1-1
d_call: TRBD1
v_call: TRBV5-6
clone_size: few

cdr3_aa: CASSKDRPDTQYF
cdr3_nt: TGTGCCAGCAGCAAGGACAGGCCAGATACGCAGTATTTT
j_call: TRBJ2-3
d_call: TRBD1
v_call: TRBV7-2
clone_size: few

cdr3_aa: CASSYAGLRNSPLHF
cdr3_nt: TGTGCCAGCAGTTACGCAGGGCTTAGGAATTCACCCCTCCACTTT
j_call: TRBJ1-6
d_call: .
v_call: TRBV6-5
clone_size: few

cdr3_aa: CASSPSGGAVEQFF
cdr3_nt: TGTGCCAGCAGCCCAAGCGGGGGGGCGGTTGAGCAGTTCTTC
j_call: TRBJ2-1
d_call: TRBD2
v_call: TRBV7-3
clone_size: .

cdr3_aa: CATSETGGQETQYF
cdr3_nt: TGTGCCACCAGTGAGACAGGGGGCCAAGAGACCCAGTACTTC
j_call: TRBJ2-5
d_call: TRBD1
v_call: TRBV24-1
clone_size: .

cdr3_aa: CASSSQTGAGWAQHF
cdr3_nt: TGTGCCAGCAGCTCACAAACAGGGGCTGGTTGGGCCCAGCATTTT
j_call: TRBJ1-5
d_call: TRBD1
v_call: TRBV7-2
clone_size: .

cdr3_aa: CSARAAGNTEAFF
cdr3_nt: TGCAGTGCTAGAGCCGCGGGGAACACTGAAGCTTTCTTT
j_call: TRBJ1-1
d_call: .
v_call: TRBV20-1
clone_size: few

cdr3_aa: CASSYWGSDTQYF
cdr3_nt: TGCGCCAGCAGTTATTGGGGTTCAGATACGCAGTATTTT
j_call: TRBJ2-3
d_call: .
v_call: TRBV5-1
clone_size: many

cdr3_aa: CASTERTVGGGELFF
cdr3_nt: TGTGCCAGCACCGAAAGGACAGTGGGGGGCGGGGAGCTGTTTTTT
j_call: TRBJ2-2
d_call: .
v_call: TRBV25-1
clone_size: few

cdr3_aa: CASSPSRDRGVTGYF
cdr3_nt: TGCGCCAGCAGCCCGTCCCGGGACAGGGGGGTTACGGGCTACTTC
j_call: TRBJ2-7
d_call: TRBD1
v_call: TRBV5-1
clone_size: few

cdr3_aa: CSARDRVPDTQYF
cdr3_nt: TGCAGTGCTAGAGATCGCGTCCCAGATACGCAGTATTTT
j_call: TRBJ2-3
d_call: .
v_call: TRBV20-1
clone_size: few

cdr3_aa: CSARGPSGSNTQYF
cdr3_nt: TGCAGTGCTAGAGGACCTAGCGGGAGTAATACGCAGTATTTT
j_call: TRBJ2-3
d_call: TRBD2
v_call: TRBV20-1
clone_size: many

cdr3_aa: CASRPRSRQTNTEAFF
cdr3_nt: TGTGCCAGCAGGCCAAGATCTAGACAGACGAACACTGAAGCTTTCTTT
j_call: TRBJ1-1
d_call: .
v_call: TRBV7-2
clone_size: few

cdr3_aa: CASSARTGTGIYNEQFF
cdr3_nt: TGTGCCAGTAGTGCTAGGACCGGTACCGGGATCTACAATGAGCAGTTCTTC
j_call: TRBJ2-1
d_call: .
v_call: TRBV19
clone_size: .

cdr3_aa: CASSAHQGYNEQFF
cdr3_nt: TGTGCCAGCAGCGCTCATCAGGGCTACAATGAGCAGTTCTTC
j_call: TRBJ2-1
d_call: .
v_call: TRBV7-2
clone_size: few

cdr3_aa: CASSRMPRRDDPYNEQFF
cdr3_nt: TGCGCCAGCAGCCGCATGCCGAGGCGGGATGATCCCTACAATGAGCAGTTCTTC
j_call: TRBJ2-1
d_call: .
v_call: TRBV4-3
clone_size: many

cdr3_aa: CSVEDPRGGLRTEAFF
cdr3_nt: TGCAGCGTTGAAGATCCCCGAGGGGGGCTGCGCACTGAAGCTTTCTTT
j_call: TRBJ1-1
d_call: .
v_call: TRBV29-1
clone_size: .